The T cell receptor beta chain described here comes from a study of cytomegalovirus exposure and HLA in healthy donors. Whole-study results and caveats: TRBV6-2, TRBV6-3 and some other V segments were unresolvable in 87-base-pair reads. What was likely a sequencing artifact was a cluster of highly shared sequence variants.

This clone came up a few times. The antigen remains unidentified. With 60 Vbeta and 13 Jbeta primers, the PCR was carried out. Clones were read by immunoSEQ multiplex PCR, and TCRdb kept only the in-frame ones, dropping some. The profile shows roughly 130,000 clones, about 73% of them singletons. Donors in the study were healthy people who gave bone marrow. Donors counted as nominally healthy when sampled, yet unrecorded immune exposures were likely. The germline V gene has CDR1 SGHRS and CDR2 YFSETQ. The length of the CDR3 is 13 residues. V was pared by 3 bases and J by 4 bases, with 11 bases between. The TCR comes from a woman aged 50 to 60 in good health and CMV-seropositive. V is TRBV5-1 and J is TRBJ2-7; no reliable D call. The sequenced material came from PBMCs. The CDR3 loop reads CASSSPDLYEQYF. CDR3 nucleotides: TGCGCCAGCAGCTCTCCAGACTTATACGAGCAGTACTTC.